Described below is a single T cell receptor (beta chain) sequence and its context. These data are taken from a study of blood T cell repertoires in COVID-19. Turning to the study itself: Samples representing acute and convalescent COVID-19 were sourced from the United States, Italy and Spain. The cDNA or gDNA used as material had been derived from T cells, B-cell-depleted T cells, or PBMCs.

The repertoire was sequenced with immunoSEQ multiplex PCR; TCRdb's copy has only in-frame clones and lacks some. The sample lists approximately 200,000 clones; 70% to 90% were seen once. This CDR3 contains 17 residues. Per germline, CDR1 DFQATT and CDR2 SNEGSKA (reference sequence). V gave up 3 bases and J gave up 2 bases; unmatched junction bases: 16. The receptor's source is a middle-aged man with acute or convalescent COVID-19. The sample taken for sequencing was peripheral blood. V gene TRBV20-1 combines with J gene TRBJ2-7, with 7 bases lining up with TRBD1. The CDR3 DNA sequence: TGCAGTGCTAGTGACGTCGCGAGATACCAGGGGGCCTACGAGCAGTACTTC. This translates into CSASDVARYQGAYEQYF.